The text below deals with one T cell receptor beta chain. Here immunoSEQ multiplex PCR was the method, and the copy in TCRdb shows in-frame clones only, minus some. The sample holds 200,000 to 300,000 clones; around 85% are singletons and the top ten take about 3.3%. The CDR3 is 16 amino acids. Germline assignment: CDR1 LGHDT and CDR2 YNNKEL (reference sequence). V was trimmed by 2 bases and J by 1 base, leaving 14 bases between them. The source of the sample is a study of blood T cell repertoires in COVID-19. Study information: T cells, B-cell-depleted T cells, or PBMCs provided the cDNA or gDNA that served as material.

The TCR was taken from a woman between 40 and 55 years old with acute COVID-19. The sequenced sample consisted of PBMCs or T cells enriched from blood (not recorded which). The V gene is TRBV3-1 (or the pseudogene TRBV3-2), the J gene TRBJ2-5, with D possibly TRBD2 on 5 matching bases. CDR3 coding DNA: TGTGCCAGCAGCCAACAGGCGGGCATACGCCAAGAGACCCAGTACTTC. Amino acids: CASSQQAGIRQETQYF.